These 2 T cell receptor beta chains were all obtained from the same sample, sequenced in a study of graft-versus-host responses after intestinal transplantation. TCRdb's copy holds only in-frame clones and misses some; the assay was immunoSEQ multiplex PCR. The sample records roughly 40,000 clones, 90% to 95% being singletons. The sequencing here drew on PBMCs, taken 700 to 850 days after intestinal transplantation. The receptors were gathered from a human patient who received an intestinal transplant, so some T cells may come from the graft donor.

The chain carries TRBV6-6 and TRBJ2-7; no definite D call. Trimming left V 0 bases short and J 4 bases short, with 13 bases between. Germline V gene lookup returns CDR1 MNHNY and CDR2 SVGAGI (reference sequence). The CDR3 sequence is 15 residues long. The CDR3 reads CASSYSGGVGYEQYF. DNA for the CDR3: TGTGCCAGCAGTTACTCGGGTGGGGTTGGGTACGAGCAGTACTTC.

This clone was observed a few times. The chain is built from TRBV19 and TRBJ1-1; D is unclear. The germline V and J ends were trimmed by 6 bases and 3 bases, with 8 bases remaining between them. CDR1 is LNHDA and CDR2 is SQIVND in the germline V gene (reference sequence). The CDR3 runs 12 residues. The CDR3 bases are TGTGCCAGTAGAACTGATCACACTGAAGCTTTCTTT. It translates to CASRTDHTEAFF. Together with reference TRBV19 and TRBJ1-1, the CDR3 gives the full variable domain: DGGITQSPKYLFRKEGQNVTLSCEQNLNHDAMYWYRQDPGQGLRLIYYSQIVNDFQKGDIAEGYSVSREKKESFPLTVTSAQKNPTAFYLCASRTDHTEAFFGQGTRLTVV.